The 20 T cell receptor beta chains below all came from one sample that was sequenced in a study of glioma-infiltrating T cells. Amplification of TCR alpha and beta CDR3 regions from RNA used iRepertoire nested multiplex PCR. TCRdb processed the multiplex PCR reads anew with MiXCR; each CDR3 protein has one entry. The profile shows a few hundred thousand distinct CDR3 sequences, 41% of them singletons. Sequences were obtained from glioma tissue, nonneoplastic brain tissue, or PBMCs (not recorded which). The receptors were sampled from a human donor with low-grade glioma or glioblastoma, undergoing nonglioma brain surgery, or in good health (not recorded which).

This clonotype was picked up one time. The chain recombines TRBV28 with TRBJ1-4, with TRBD1 identical over 8 bases. The trim removed 6 bases at V and 6 bases at J, leaving 9 bases unmatched. This CDR3 region has 15 residues. Germline assignment: CDR1 MDHEN and CDR2 SYDVKM. The CDR3 is CASRDPTGADEKLFF. The CDR3 region has the DNA TGTGCCAGCAGAGACCCGACAGGGGCTGATGAAAAACTGTTTTTT.

This chain connects TRBV4-2 to TRBJ2-1; D possibly corresponds to TRBD1 (5 bases). V shed 5 bases and J shed 10 bases, with 18 bases lying between them. The CDR3 totals 14 residues. Looked up from germline, CDR1 is LGHNA and CDR2 is YNFKEQ. This CDR3 is CASSLDCGAYEQFF. The CDR3 DNA is TGTGCCAGCAGCTTAGATTGTGGGGCGTACGAGCAGTTCTTC.

On this clonotype itself: A read error may be the cause here, since a much bigger clone is one base away. This rearrangement joins TRBV6-2 or TRBV6-3 to TRBJ2-1; 9 nucleotides agree with TRBD1. CDR3 length equals 16 residues. CDR1 and CDR2 from the germline V gene are MNHEY and SVGEGT. The CDR3 spells CACSSSGQGSGDEQFF. The CDR3 DNA follows: TGTGCCTGCAGTTCCTCGGGACAGGGTTCGGGGGATGAGCAGTTCTTC.

Only a few counts were recorded for this clonotype. V is TRBV6-1 and J is TRBJ2-2, with 9 bases that match TRBD1. Germline lookup yields CDR1 MNHNS and CDR2 SASEGT. The CDR3 contains 16 residues. Unmatched junction bases numbered 12, after V lost 7 bases and J lost 6 bases. The CDR3 sequence is CASTPHGDRVSGELFF. The DNA for the CDR3 is TGTGCCAGCACTCCACACGGGGACAGGGTCTCCGGGGAGCTGTTTTTT.

Remarks on this clonotype: This could be a read error, since a much larger clone is one nucleotide away. The CDR3 coding sequence is TGTGCCAGCAGCAGCCAGGGGAAAACTAATGAAAAACTGTTTTTT. This codes for CASSSQGKTNEKLFF. The chain combines TRBV6-1 with TRBJ1-4, with D tentatively TRBD1 (6 bases). The CDR3 has 15 amino acids. The V and J ends lost 6 bases and 1 base respectively, with 12 bases between them. Germline V gives CDR1 MNHNS, CDR2 SASEGT.

This chain connects TRBV20-1 to TRBJ2-7; D remains unclear. This CDR3 region has 12 residues. Germline loops: CDR1 DFQATT, CDR2 SNEGSKA (reference sequence). V was clipped by 0 bases and J by 6 bases, with 9 bases between them. The DNA for the CDR3 is TGCAGTGCTAGAGACCGAATGGGCGAGCAGTACTTC. Amino acid sequence: CSARDRMGEQYF.

This clonotype was seen many times. The chain recombines TRBV20-1 with TRBJ2-4; 14 positions match TRBD2. Germline lookup yields CDR1 DFQATT and CDR2 SNEGSKA (reference sequence). The CDR3 runs to 14 residues. V lost 1 base and J lost 13; bases outside the gene matches: 6. Here the CDR3 reads CSARVGTSGGWQYF. CDR3 nucleotides: TGCAGTGCTAGAGTGGGGACTAGCGGGGGATGGCAGTACTTC.

This chain connects TRBV6-5 to TRBJ2-1; 7 bases match TRBD1. In germline, CDR1 is MNHEY, CDR2 SVGAGI. This CDR3 has 16 amino acids. The junction had 10 bases not matched to a gene; V was cut back by 6 bases and J by 2 bases. This chain's CDR3 is CASRLTRGSPYNEQFF. Written as DNA, the CDR3 is TGTGCCAGCAGATTAACCAGGGGGTCCCCCTACAATGAGCAGTTCTTC.

A remark on this clonotype: At one end the junction does not follow the germline gene, possibly because of a read error. The chain has TRBV10-3 and TRBJ2-3, with D possibly matching TRBD2 (5 bases). This CDR3 has 17 amino acids. CDR1 and CDR2 from the germline V gene are ENHRY and SYGVKD. The CDR3 sequence is CAISESSRGPNTDTKYF. CDR3 nucleotide sequence: TGTGCCATCAGTGAGTCGTCTCGGGGTCCTAACACAGATACGAAGTATTTT.

The chain employs TRBV3-1 and TRBJ1-5, with D possibly being TRBD1 (5 bases). Germline assignment: CDR1 LGHDT and CDR2 YNNKEL (reference sequence). V was shortened by 1 base and J by 4 bases, with 17 bases between the two germline ends. This CDR3 contains 17 residues. The CDR3 DNA reads TGTGCCAGCAGCCAAGGGGGGTTACCTACTGGAAATCAGCCCCAGCATTTT. Translating gives CASSQGGLPTGNQPQHF.

The rearrangement uses TRBV6-6 and TRBJ2-1; 9 positions agree with TRBD1. With V trimmed by 5 bases and J by 4 bases, 12 bases remained unmatched. CDR1 and CDR2 (germline): MNHNY, SVGAGI (reference sequence). CDR3 size: 17 residues. CDR3 DNA: TGTGCCAGCAGTACGCTCCGAACAGGGGGCTCGTACAATGAGCAGTTCTTC. Its translation: CASSTLRTGGSYNEQFF.

This clonotype was counted ten times or more. The V and J genes are TRBV7-2 and TRBJ2-7; 9 bases are a match to TRBD2. Trimming took 2 bases from V and 1 from J; bases not matched to a gene: 3. The CDR3 covers 15 residues. Germline CDR1 is SGHTA and CDR2 is FQGNSA. The CDR3 nucleotides read TGTGCCAGCAGCTTACGTCTAGCGGGATCCTACGAGCAGTACTTC. This encodes CASSLRLAGSYEQYF. The whole variable domain, filled in from reference TRBV7-2 and TRBJ2-7, reads GAGVSQSPSNKVTEKGKDVELRCDPISGHTALYWYRQSLGQGLEFLIYFQGNSAPDKSGLPSDRFSAERTGGSVSTLTIQRTQQEDSAVYLCASSLRLAGSYEQYFGPGTRLTVT.

This chain joins TRBV4-1 and TRBJ2-7; 12 bases align to TRBD1. This CDR3 spans 17 amino acids. V dropped 3 bases and J dropped 5; count of bases not matched to a gene: 11. The germline V gene has CDR1 MGHRA and CDR2 YSYEKL. CDR3 amino acids: CASSHPKPGQGANEQYF. DNA of the CDR3: TGCGCCAGCAGCCACCCAAAGCCGGGACAGGGGGCCAACGAGCAGTACTTC.

The chain couples TRBV9 to TRBJ1-1, with D unresolved. CDR3 length: 15 residues. Trimming took off 1 base at V and 1 base at J, with 11 bases between the two ends. CDR1 and CDR2 from the germline V gene are SGDLS and YYNGEE. The CDR3, as DNA: TGTGCCAGCAGCGTAAACCCGAAGGGGAACACTGAAGCTTTCTTT. Translation gives CASSVNPKGNTEAFF. Full variable domain (rest looked up from reference TRBV9 and TRBJ1-1): DSGVTQTPKHLITATGQRVTLRCSPRSGDLSVYWYQQSLDQGLQFLIQYYNGEERAKGNILERFSAQQFPDLHSELNLSSLELGDSALYFCASSVNPKGNTEAFFGQGTRLTVV.

This clonotype was picked up many times. This chain joins TRBV6-2 or TRBV6-3 and TRBJ1-1; D is ambiguous. Deletions cut 2 bases from V and 5 bases from J, with 9 bases between. The length of the CDR3 is 13 residues. Germline V CDR1 and CDR2: MNHEY, SVGEGT. CDR3 loop: CASSYPGVTEAFF. The CDR3 DNA reads TGTGCCAGCAGTTACCCCGGGGTGACTGAAGCTTTCTTT.

This chain uses TRBV4-1 with TRBJ1-2; D not certain. The ends were cut back, 6 bases at V and 2 bases at J, with 10 bases in the middle. The CDR3 spans 13 residues. The germline gives CDR1 MGHRA, CDR2 YSYEKL. The CDR3 reads CASREEPNYGYTF. CDR3 in DNA: TGCGCCAGCAGGGAGGAGCCAAACTATGGCTACACCTTC.

This clonotype was counted only a few times. V usage is TRBV20-1 and J usage is TRBJ2-7; 10 positions agree with TRBD2. This CDR3 comprises 15 residues. The ends lost 0 bases at V and 4 bases at J; junction bases unmatched: 6. CDR1 and CDR2 (germline): DFQATT, SNEGSKA (reference sequence). As DNA, the CDR3 is TGCAGTGCTAGAGATCGACTAGCGGGCCCTTACGAGCAGTACTTC. This codes for CSARDRLAGPYEQYF.

This chain connects TRBV7-9 to TRBJ1-1, with a weak D call TRBD1 (5 bases). Trimming removed 5 bases from V and 2 bases from J, with 12 bases in between. The CDR3 is made up of 14 amino acids. The germline V gene encodes CDR1 SEHNR and CDR2 FQNEAQ (reference sequence). In DNA, the CDR3 is TGTGCCAGCAGCCGTCGACAGAGCAACACTGAAGCTTTCTTT. Residues: CASSRRQSNTEAFF.

This clonotype was observed a few times. The V and J genes are TRBV10-3 and TRBJ2-1; the D gene is possibly TRBD1 (6 bases). From germline, CDR1 is ENHRY and CDR2 SYGVKD. Trimming cost V 0 bases and J 9 bases, with 9 bases left between them. This CDR3 comprises 13 residues. The CDR3 loop is CAISESRGIEQFF. In DNA form, the CDR3 reads TGTGCCATCAGTGAGTCGAGGGGGATTGAGCAGTTCTTC.

For this clonotype: One junction end does not reproduce the germline sequence, and a read error may be involved. CDR3 DNA: TGCGCCAGCAGCCACGCGATAAAATTCGAGCAGTACTTC. Translated, it gives CASSHAIKFEQYF. V usage is TRBV7-2 and J usage is TRBJ2-7; D call uncertain. CDR3 length: 13 residues. The germline gives CDR1 SGHTA, CDR2 FQGNSA.